These 5 T cell receptor beta chains originate from one sample sequenced in a study of T cell responses to AZD1222 COVID-19 vaccine (dated by TCRdb to the early 2020s). The sample's time point label, decoded: about 28 days (+/-7) after the second vaccine dose. Library preparation used the immunoSEQ multiplex PCR assay. Not all clones reach the TCRdb copy of this immuneACCESS table, which keeps in-frame sequences only. Checked studies attribute under half of the gap to unresolved V genes and leave the rest unexplained. A total of 98,000 or so clones appear in this sample, approximately 91% of them only once. The ten largest make up about 15% of the sample. The sample in question was peripheral blood, obtained 28 days after the second AZD1222 dose. These receptors were collected from an adult who received the AZD1222 COVID-19 vaccine.

The chain links TRBV19 to TRBJ1-3, with 7 bases lining up with TRBD1. There are 14 residues in the CDR3. In germline, CDR1 is LNHDA, CDR2 SQIVND (reference sequence). V lost 6 bases to trimming and J lost 0 bases; unmatched junction nucleotides: 2. In nucleotides, the CDR3 is TGTGCCAGTAGGGGACAGAACTCTGGAAACACCATATATTTT. This translates into CASRGQNSGNTIYF.

This clone has only one observation. The chain is built from TRBV19 and TRBJ2-3; D possibly matches TRBD1 or TRBD2 (5 bases each). Trimming shortened V by 1 base and J by 2 bases, and 16 bases separated the two germline ends. From germline, CDR1 is LNHDA and CDR2 SQIVND (reference sequence). The CDR3 extends over 17 amino acids. CDR3 nucleotide sequence: TGTGCCAGTAGTATAGTTCGGGACGTGGGTTACACAGATACGCAGTATTTT. Protein product: CASSIVRDVGYTDTQYF.

This sequence joins TRBV25-1 and TRBJ1-3; D ambiguous. Germline assignment: CDR1 MGHDK and CDR2 SYGVNS. The CDR3 consists of 14 residues. Trimming took 4 bases from V and 0 from J, leaving 7 bases between them. The DNA for the CDR3 is TGTGCCAGCAGTGCCGGACTCTCTGGAAACACCATATATTTT. It is translated as CASSAGLSGNTIYF.

The V gene is TRBV24-1, the J gene TRBJ1-5; 8 nucleotides agree with TRBD1. V shed 11 bases, J shed 2 bases, and the junction held 7 bases outside the gene matches. Germline V gene sequence: CDR1 KGHDR, CDR2 SFDVKD. This CDR3 comprises 14 residues. The CDR3 nucleotides read TGTGCCATCCAGGGGGCTGGGGGCAATCAGCCCCAGCATTTT. Translation gives CAIQGAGGNQPQHF.

The J gene is TRBJ2-2, the V gene TRBV15; D is unresolved. Trimming stripped 0 bases from V and 4 bases from J, with 3 bases between. CDR1 is LNHNV, CDR2 YYDKDF, per germline (reference sequence). The CDR3 totals 13 residues. The CDR3 DNA sequence: TGTGCCACCAGCAGAGATTTCACCGGGGAGCTGTTTTTT. Its translation is CATSRDFTGELFF.